This T cell receptor (beta chain) was sequenced during a study of blood T cell repertoires in COVID-19. Study-level information: The United States, Italy and Spain provided the acute and convalescent COVID-19 samples. In each case, the material was cDNA or gDNA derived from T cells, B-cell-depleted T cells, or PBMCs.

The germline V gene encodes CDR1 SEHNR and CDR2 FQNEAQ (reference sequence). Deletions cut 6 bases from V and 13 bases from J, with 28 bases between. This CDR3 contains 17 residues. Authors' processing steps: Amplification of reference gene primers provided the estimated nucleated cell counts. Sequencing was performed with immunoSEQ multiplex PCR; in TCRdb, only in-frame clones are kept and a portion is missing. V and J calls and clone size are given by that table; D and trimming were obtained from the DNA. The sample records around 140,000 clones, roughly 89% being singletons. Sequenced input: peripheral blood. This TCR derives from a woman aged 45-65 years with active or convalescent COVID-19. The genes are TRBV7-9 and TRBJ1-6; no reliable D call. The CDR3 DNA follows: TGTGCCAGCAGTCCCCCTTTCATCGGGCAGGAGGCCAGGCCCCTCCACTTT. It is translated as CASSPPFIGQEARPLHF.